The 15 T cell receptor beta chains below come from one sample, sequenced in a study of identifying expanded T cells in peripheral blood. Clones were read by immunoSEQ multiplex PCR, and TCRdb kept only the in-frame ones, dropping some. In the table there are about 83,000 clones, about 88% of which are singletons. Sequenced material: blood. The receptors stem from a person between 18 and 69 years old in good health.

The chain has TRBV6-6 and TRBJ1-1; D uncertain. V dropped 2 bases and J dropped 4 bases, with 5 bases sitting between them. This CDR3 has 12 residues. Germline lookup yields CDR1 MNHNY and CDR2 SVGAGI (reference sequence). Here the CDR3 reads CASSYPLTEAFF. CDR3 coding DNA: TGTGCCAGCAGTTACCCCCTCACTGAAGCTTTCTTT.

The CDR3 is CASSLTGYNSPLHF. CDR3 bases: TGTGCCAGCAGCTTGACAGGCTATAATTCACCCCTCCACTTT. The chain combines TRBV7-8 with TRBJ1-6, with D perhaps matching TRBD1 (6 bases). Germline values: CDR1 SGHVS, CDR2 FQNEAQ. The CDR3 sequence is 14 residues long. V was trimmed by 3 bases and J by 3 bases, leaving 6 bases between them.

The V and J genes are TRBV18 and TRBJ2-7, with D uncertain. V was cut by 1 base and J by 7 bases, with 20 bases left in between. Germline V gives CDR1 KGHSH, CDR2 LQKENI. The CDR3 consists of 16 residues. CDR3 residues: CASSPLARNNALEQYF. CDR3 sequence (DNA): TGTGCCAGCTCACCACTCGCCAGAAACAACGCCTTGGAGCAGTACTTC.

The V gene is TRBV11-3, the J gene TRBJ2-3; tentatively, D is TRBD2 (5 bases). V was pared by 1 base and J by 2 bases, with 7 bases between. The CDR3 runs to 14 residues. Looked up from germline, CDR1 is SGHNT and CDR2 is YENEEA. In DNA, the CDR3 is TGTGCCAGCAGCTTAGGAGGGTTCACAGATACGCAGTATTTT. Residues: CASSLGGFTDTQYF.

The chain uses TRBV5-1 and TRBJ1-1; D not resolved. V was pared by 0 bases and J by 4 bases, with 10 bases between. The CDR3 is 14 residues long. The V gene's germline CDR1 is SGHRS and CDR2 YFSETQ. CDR3 DNA sequence: TGCGCCAGCAGCTTGGGTTCGGGGAGCACTGAAGCTTTCTTT. It codes for CASSLGSGSTEAFF.

In its sample, this clone was seen once. The gene calls are TRBV13 and TRBJ1-5; TRBD1 matches 8 bases. Germline trimming cut 4 bases from V and 7 bases from J; bases unmatched to any gene: 9. In germline, CDR1 is PRHDT, CDR2 FYEKMQ (reference sequence). The CDR3 covers 15 residues. In DNA, the CDR3 is TGTGCCAGCAGCTCTTCGGACAGGGTGAGACAGCCCCAGCATTTT. Translation gives CASSSSDRVRQPQHF.

This clone came up once. Germline and junction disagree at one end, which may indicate a read error. This chain joins TRBV29-1 and TRBJ2-5; 7 bases line up with TRBD1. Germline values: CDR1 SQVTM, CDR2 ANQGSEA. This CDR3 comprises 11 residues. Here the CDR3 reads CSVGNGQVTDF. CDR3 nucleotide sequence: TGCAGCGTTGGGAACGGACAGGTCACGGACTTC.

The chain carries TRBV5-1 and TRBJ2-1, with 7 bases lining up with TRBD1. Germline values: CDR1 SGHRS, CDR2 YFSETQ. J lost 5 bases, V lost 4 bases, and 6 bases had no gene match. This CDR3 spans 14 amino acids. CDR3 nucleotides: TGCGCCAGCAGCCCGACAGGGATGGACAATGAGCAGTTCTTC. Protein sequence: CASSPTGMDNEQFF.

The chain has TRBV5-4 and TRBJ2-7; no firm D call. Germline V gives CDR1 SGHNT, CDR2 YYREEE (reference sequence). V lost 0 bases and J 3 bases, leaving 7 bases between the germline ends. The CDR3 contains 13 residues. The CDR3 nucleotides are TGTGCCAGCAGCTTGGCTTTAAACTACGAGCAGTACTTC. This translates into CASSLALNYEQYF.

The chain links TRBV19 to TRBJ1-4, with 7 bases fitting TRBD1. The length of the CDR3 is 13 residues. V dropped 7 bases and J dropped 7; count of bases not matched to a gene: 6. CDR1 is LNHDA, CDR2 SQIVND, per germline (reference sequence). CDR3: CASKGAESEKLFF. The CDR3 nucleotides are TGTGCCAGTAAGGGGGCGGAGAGTGAAAAACTGTTTTTT.

V is TRBV25-1 and J is TRBJ1-2; possible D gene TRBD1, 5 bases. The CDR3 totals 15 residues. The ends were cut back, 2 bases at V and 2 bases at J, with 12 bases in the middle. Germline V lookup: CDR1 MGHDK, CDR2 SYGVNS. In DNA form, the CDR3 reads TGTGCCAGCAGTGAAACTGGGACCGTCAACTATGGCTACACCTTC. This codes for CASSETGTVNYGYTF.

The gene calls are TRBV18 and TRBJ2-1; D not resolved. The CDR3 is 11 amino acids. The V end lost 3 bases, the J end lost 8 bases, and 5 bases lay between the germline ends. Germline values: CDR1 KGHSH, CDR2 LQKENI. The CDR3 region is CASSPYDEQFF. The CDR3 DNA is TGTGCCAGCTCACCGTACGATGAGCAGTTCTTC.

This clone has only one observation. The V and J genes are TRBV5-1 and TRBJ2-2; D gene uncertain. Germline V gene sequence: CDR1 SGHRS, CDR2 YFSETQ. CDR3 length: 16 amino acids. V was clipped by 0 bases and J by 0 bases, with 9 bases between them. The CDR3 nucleotides read TGCGCCAGCAGCTTGGAAGGATTCCCGAACACCGGGGAGCTGTTTTTT. Protein product: CASSLEGFPNTGELFF. Variable domain in full (rest from reference TRBV5-1 and TRBJ2-2): KAGVTQTPRYLIKTRGQQVTLSCSPISGHRSVSWYQQTPGQGLQFLFEYFSETQRNKGNFPGRFSGRQFSNSRSEMNVSTLELGDSALYLCASSLEGFPNTGELFFGEGSRLTVL.

This clone was seen just once. The V call is TRBV9, the J call TRBJ2-7; no clear D gene. Trimming took 4 bases from V and 0 from J, leaving 17 bases between them. Germline CDR1 and CDR2: SGDLS and YYNGEE. CDR3 length: 16 amino acids. CDR3 nucleotide sequence: TGTGCCAGCAGCCTAGAAGCGATGCCACTCTCCTACGAGCAGTACTTC. It translates to CASSLEAMPLSYEQYF.

This sequence joins TRBV7-2 and TRBJ1-2, with a tentative D call TRBD1 (5 bases). Germline V gene data show CDR1 as SGHTA and CDR2 as FQGNSA. V dropped 5 bases and J dropped 5 bases, with 24 bases sitting between them. The CDR3 is 17 amino acids. CDR3 residues: CASSPRGGGVGLYGYTF. The CDR3 DNA sequence: TGTGCCAGCAGCCCGCGGGGCGGGGGGGTGGGACTGTATGGCTACACCTTC.